Presented here are 4 T cell receptor beta chains from one specimen sequenced in a study of blood T cell repertoires in COVID-19. Repertoires were generated with immunoSEQ multiplex PCR, while TCRdb's copy carries only in-frame clones and drops some. The sample yields 150,000 to 200,000 clones, 88% seen once. Sequencing was performed on peripheral blood. The receptor source for this set is a human donor in a cohort sampled during active COVID-19.

The chain links TRBV28 to TRBJ2-7, with 11 bases identical to TRBD2. Germline values: CDR1 MDHEN, CDR2 SYDVKM. V shed 4 bases and J 3 bases; nucleotides not matched to a gene: 5. This CDR3 has 15 amino acids. CDR3 in amino acids: CASSSIGLAGYEQYF. The CDR3 nucleotides read TGTGCCAGCAGTTCAATAGGACTAGCGGGCTACGAGCAGTACTTC.

The chain combines TRBV7-2 with TRBJ2-7, with D maybe TRBD2 (6 bases). The CDR3 loop spans 15 amino acids. CDR1 SGHTA and CDR2 FQGNSA come from the germline V gene. The V end lost 5 bases, the J end lost 0 bases, and 14 bases lay between the germline ends. The DNA for the CDR3 is TGTGCCAGCAGCCCCACCCGGGGGAGCTCCTACGAGCAGTACTTC. Translating it yields CASSPTRGSSYEQYF.

The chain recombines TRBV7-2 with TRBJ1-3, with D perhaps TRBD1 (5 bases). The V and J ends lost 1 base and 2 bases respectively, with 9 bases between them. Per the germline V gene, CDR1 is SGHTA and CDR2 is FQGNSA. The CDR3 has 15 amino acids. In nucleotides, the CDR3 is TGTGCCAGCAGCTTAGAGCGGGGGGCTGGAAACACCATATATTTT. Translation gives CASSLERGAGNTIYF.

The chain joins TRBV11-2 to TRBJ1-5; D possibly corresponds to TRBD1 (5 bases). This CDR3 has 14 amino acids. The V and J ends lost 1 base and 5 bases respectively, with 9 bases between them. Looked up from germline, CDR1 is SGHAT and CDR2 is FQNNGV. The CDR3 here is CASSLAREDQPQHF. As DNA, the CDR3 is TGTGCCAGCAGCTTAGCCAGGGAGGATCAGCCCCAGCATTTT.